These 15 T cell receptor beta chains share one sample of origin, sequenced in a study of Ad26.COV2.S vaccination and SARS-CoV-2 variants. The table came from immunoSEQ multiplex PCR; TCRdb's copy has only in-frame clones and leaves some out. The top ten hold around 1.7% of the sample, which has under 500,000 clones, 92% seen once. Treatment described: around 19 received Ad26.COV2.S at low or high dose, single or two shots; a few received placebo; per-sample allocation not given. Collection of the samples took place on day 63 after the first injection of vaccine or placebo. The sequencing here drew on peripheral blood, taken in a trial of Ad26.COV2.S vaccine versus placebo. The receptors originated from a person aged 18 to 65 who received the Ad26.COV2.S COVID-19 vaccine or a placebo.

The chain links TRBV7-9 to TRBJ2-5; D call uncertain. This CDR3 region has 15 residues. CDR1 and CDR2 (germline): SEHNR, FQNEAQ (reference sequence). The V end was cut by 1 base, the J end by 1 base, with 10 bases between. The CDR3 nucleotides read TGTGCCAGCAGCTTAGGGTGGGCGGCCCAAGAGACCCAGTACTTC. Translated, it gives CASSLGWAAQETQYF.

The rearrangement joins TRBV14 to TRBJ1-4; 7 bases map to TRBD1. Germline V CDR1 and CDR2: SGHDN, FVKESK. CDR3 length equals 14 residues. With 4 bases clipped from V and 5 bases from J, the junction kept 4 bases outside the gene matches. This CDR3 reads CASSPRQGNEKLFF. DNA of the CDR3: TGTGCCAGCAGCCCCCGACAGGGAAATGAAAAACTGTTTTTT.

This clone was seen only once. This sequence joins TRBV7-9 and TRBJ1-2; D gene unclear. This CDR3 has 15 amino acids. Germline CDR1 reads SEHNR; CDR2 reads FQNEAQ (reference sequence). Between the trimmed V and J ends, which lost 5 bases and 0 bases, there was a span of 13 bases. The CDR3 region has the DNA TGTGCCAGCAGCACAACAGTACGAGCTAACTATGGCTACACCTTC. This gives the protein CASSTTVRANYGYTF.

V gene TRBV6-2 or TRBV6-3 combines with J gene TRBJ1-1; a weak D match, TRBD1 (5 bases). The CDR3 has 17 amino acids. Germline V lookup: CDR1 MNHEY, CDR2 SVGEGT. V gave up 0 bases and J gave up 0 bases, with 14 bases separating them. The CDR3 nucleotides are TGTGCCAGCAGTTACTCGAGCGGGGGGATCATGAACACTGAAGCTTTCTTT. This gives the protein CASSYSSGGIMNTEAFF.

J is TRBJ1-1 and V is TRBV19; 9 nucleotides match TRBD1. The V and J ends lost 6 bases and 0 bases, in that order; junction bases with no gene match: 17. The CDR3 runs 19 residues. Germline lookup yields CDR1 LNHDA and CDR2 SQIVND (reference sequence). CDR3 sequence (DNA): TGTGCCAGTAGCCAATTATCGGGACAGGGCCTAGGGGTGAACACTGAAGCTTTCTTT. Translation gives CASSQLSGQGLGVNTEAFF.

The chain recombines TRBV18 with TRBJ2-7, with a possible D match to TRBD2 (6 bases). The V end lost 3 bases, the J end lost 6 bases, and 18 bases lay between the germline ends. This CDR3 spans 15 amino acids. The germline V gene encodes CDR1 KGHSH and CDR2 LQKENI. CDR3 residues: CASSPAGRENSEQYF. CDR3 DNA: TGTGCCAGCTCACCGGCGGGACGGGAAAACTCCGAGCAGTACTTC.

In this sample, this clone turned up a few times. The chain uses TRBV19 and TRBJ2-2; D call uncertain. Trimming removed 6 bases from V and 1 base from J, with 9 bases in between. There are 14 residues in the CDR3. Germline-derived CDR1 and CDR2 are LNHDA and SQIVND (reference sequence). The CDR3 here is CASRVSQNTGELFF. In DNA form, the CDR3 reads TGTGCCAGTAGAGTCAGCCAGAACACCGGGGAGCTGTTTTTT.

The CDR3 reads CASGQGVSYNEQFF. CDR3 in DNA: TGTGCCAGTGGACAGGGAGTCTCCTACAATGAGCAGTTCTTC. V is TRBV27 and J is TRBJ2-1, with 8 nucleotides matching TRBD1. V was clipped by 9 bases and J by 0 bases; unmatched bases: 4. CDR1 and CDR2 (germline): MNHEY, SMNVEV (reference sequence). CDR3 length: 14 amino acids.

V gene TRBV4-3 combines with J gene TRBJ1-5; no clear D gene. The germline CDR1 and CDR2 sequences are LGHNA and YSLEER. V was pared by 0 bases and J by 4 bases, with 10 bases between. The CDR3 covers 15 residues. The CDR3 DNA reads TGCGCCAGCAGCCAAGATTTATGGCCTAATCAGCCCCAGCATTTT. This translates into CASSQDLWPNQPQHF.

The chain combines TRBV27 with TRBJ2-3; tentatively, D is TRBD1 (6 bases). The CDR3 runs 16 residues. V was clipped by 5 bases and J by 6 bases, with 21 bases between them. Germline loops: CDR1 MNHEY, CDR2 SMNVEV (reference sequence). CDR3: CASSKDRFPLSDTQYF. CDR3 nucleotides: TGTGCCAGCAGTAAAGACAGGTTCCCCCTTTCTGATACGCAGTATTTT.

The V and J genes are TRBV7-6 and TRBJ2-5; possible D gene TRBD2, 6 bases. The germline gives CDR1 SGHVS, CDR2 FNYEAQ. The V gene lost 0 bases and the J gene lost 4 bases, with 9 bases spanning the gap. The CDR3 is 14 amino acids. In DNA form, the CDR3 reads TGTGCCAGCAGCTTAGCGGGGGGAAGAGAGACCCAGTACTTC. Amino acids: CASSLAGGRETQYF. Supplemented by reference TRBV7-6 and TRBJ2-5, the full variable domain reads GAGVSQSPRYKVTKRGQDVALRCDPISGHVSLYWYRQALGQGPEFLTYFNYEAQQDKSGLPNDRFSAERPEGSISTLTIQRTEQRDSAMYRCASSLAGGRETQYFGPGTRLLVL.

The gene calls are TRBV7-9 and TRBJ2-7; no definite D call. This CDR3 region has 12 residues. Germline V gene data show CDR1 as SEHNR and CDR2 as FQNEAQ (reference sequence). Trimming took off 1 base at V and 3 bases at J, with 4 bases between the two ends. CDR3 residues: CASSLEDYEQYF. The CDR3 nucleotides read TGTGCCAGCAGCTTAGAAGACTACGAGCAGTACTTC.

V gene TRBV30 combines with J gene TRBJ1-1; 7 bases fit TRBD1. V lost 4 bases and J lost 1; bases outside the gene matches: 3. Germline V CDR1 and CDR2: GTSNPN, SVGIG (reference sequence). CDR3 length: 13 amino acids. The DNA for the CDR3 is TGTGCCTGGACGGGACAGCCGAACACTGAAGCTTTCTTT. Translation gives CAWTGQPNTEAFF.

This rearrangement joins TRBV7-9 to TRBJ2-2, with D perhaps TRBD2 (5 bases). There are 16 residues in the CDR3. The germline V and J ends were trimmed by 3 bases and 4 bases, with 15 bases remaining between them. Germline V CDR1 and CDR2: SEHNR, FQNEAQ (reference sequence). The CDR3 nucleotides read TGTGCCAGCAGCTTTTTCCAGGCCGAGGGCACCGGGGAGCTGTTTTTT. This sequence encodes CASSFFQAEGTGELFF.

The chain has TRBV27 and TRBJ2-2; D gene uncertain. V lost 7 bases to trimming and J lost 1 base, with 10 bases between them. Per germline, CDR1 MNHEY and CDR2 SMNVEV (reference sequence). The CDR3 has 14 amino acids. CDR3 region: CASNPALNTGELFF. CDR3 nucleotides: TGTGCCAGCAACCCAGCGCTGAACACCGGGGAGCTGTTTTTT.